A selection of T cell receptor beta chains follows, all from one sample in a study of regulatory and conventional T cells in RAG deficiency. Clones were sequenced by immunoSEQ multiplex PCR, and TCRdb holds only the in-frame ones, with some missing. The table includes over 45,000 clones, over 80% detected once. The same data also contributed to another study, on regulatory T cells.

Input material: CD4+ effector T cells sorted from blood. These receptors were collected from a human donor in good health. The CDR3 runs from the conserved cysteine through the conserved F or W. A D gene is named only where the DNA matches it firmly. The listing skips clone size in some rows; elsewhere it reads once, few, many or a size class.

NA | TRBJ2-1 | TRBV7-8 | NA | TGTGCCAGCAGCACTAGGGGGAAATCCTACAATGAGCAGTTCTTC | CASSTRGKSYNEQFF
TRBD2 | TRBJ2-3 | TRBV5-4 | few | TGTGCCAGCAGCTTACAAGCGGGGGGGCTGACAGATACGCAGTATTTT | CASSLQAGGLTDTQYF
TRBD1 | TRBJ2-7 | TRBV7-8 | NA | TGTGCCAGCAGCTCGACAGGGGGTTCCTACGAGCAGTACTTC | CASSSTGGSYEQYF
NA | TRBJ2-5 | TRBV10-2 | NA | TGCGCCAGCAGTGAAAGAGGAGAGTGGTGGGAGACCCAGTACTTC | CASSERGEWWETQYF
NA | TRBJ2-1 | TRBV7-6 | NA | TGTGCCAGCACCTTAAACAATGAGCAGTTCTTC | CASTLNNEQFF
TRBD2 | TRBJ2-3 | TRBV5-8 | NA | TGTGCCAGCAGCTTGTTAGCGGGAGGGGCCCTTAGCACAGATACGCAGTATTTT | CASSLLAGGALSTDTQYF
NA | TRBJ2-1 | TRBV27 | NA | TGTGCCAGCAGGCAATCCTCCGGGACTCCCTTCGGCAATGAGCAGTTCTTC | CASRQSSGTPFGNEQFF
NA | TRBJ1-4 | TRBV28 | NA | TGTGCCAGCAGTTTAGACGTTGAAAAACTGTTTTTT | CASSLDVEKLFF
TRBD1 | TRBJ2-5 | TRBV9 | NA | TGTGCCAGCAGCGTAGATCAGACAGGGAAAGAGACCCAGTACTTC | CASSVDQTGKETQYF
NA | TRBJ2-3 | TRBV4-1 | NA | TGCGCCAGCAGCCAAGCCAACCTCGGTTTCACAGATACGCAGTATTTT | CASSQANLGFTDTQYF
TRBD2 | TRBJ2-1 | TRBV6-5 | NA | TGTGCCAGCACCAGGCTTGGGACTAGCAATGAGCAGTTCTTC | CASTRLGTSNEQFF
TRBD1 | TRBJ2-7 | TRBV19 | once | TGTGCCAGTAGCCGCGGGGCCGGGACAGGGAATTACGAGCAGTACTTC | CASSRGAGTGNYEQYF
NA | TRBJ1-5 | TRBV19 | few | TGTGCCAGTAGTATAATCAGGGAACCTCAGCCCCAGCATTTT | CASSIIREPQPQHF
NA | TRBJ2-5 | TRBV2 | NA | TGTGCCAGCAGTAGGGACCCGCTTGTAGAGACCCAGTACTTC | CASSRDPLVETQYF
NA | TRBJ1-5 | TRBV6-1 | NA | TGTGCCAGCAGTGCAGGCAGGGGAGGTCAGCCCCAGCATTTT | CASSAGRGGQPQHF
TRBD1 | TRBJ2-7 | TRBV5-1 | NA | TGCGCCAGCAGCTCAGGACAGGGGGCTAACGAGCAGTACTTC | CASSSGQGANEQYF
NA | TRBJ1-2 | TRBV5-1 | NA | TGCGCCAGCAGCTTGTTATTATCTGGGGACTACACCTTC | CASSLLLSGDYTF
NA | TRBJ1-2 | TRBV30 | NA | TGTGCCTGGAGCGCCGGACAGATTAACTATGGCTACACCTTC | CAWSAGQINYGYTF
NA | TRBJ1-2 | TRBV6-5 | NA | TGTGCCAGCAGTTACGATGGCGGTAACTATGGCTACACCTTC | CASSYDGGNYGYTF
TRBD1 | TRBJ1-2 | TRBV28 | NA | TGTGCCAGCCGTACAGGGGGCGGCTATGGCTACACCTTC | CASRTGGGYGYTF